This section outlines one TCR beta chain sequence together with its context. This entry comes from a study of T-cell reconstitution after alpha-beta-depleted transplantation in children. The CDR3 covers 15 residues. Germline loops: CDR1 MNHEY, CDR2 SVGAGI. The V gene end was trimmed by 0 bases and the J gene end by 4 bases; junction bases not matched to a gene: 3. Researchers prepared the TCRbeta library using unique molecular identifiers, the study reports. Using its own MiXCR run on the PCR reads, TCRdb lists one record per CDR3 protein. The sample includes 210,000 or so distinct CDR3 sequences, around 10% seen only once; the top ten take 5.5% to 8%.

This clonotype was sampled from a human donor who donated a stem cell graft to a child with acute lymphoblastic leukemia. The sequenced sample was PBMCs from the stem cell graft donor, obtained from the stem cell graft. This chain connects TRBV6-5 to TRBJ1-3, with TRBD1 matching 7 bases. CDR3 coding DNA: TGTGCCAGCAGTTACTCGCCAGGGGGAGGAAACACCATATATTTT. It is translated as CASSYSPGGGNTIYF.